The source of this TCR beta chain is a study of blood T cell repertoires in COVID-19. The CDR3 runs to 15 residues. Per the germline V gene, CDR1 is SGHDN and CDR2 is FVKESK. The V segment lost 6 bases and the J segment 7 bases; nucleotides outside the gene matches: 7. The data were produced by immunoSEQ multiplex PCR, yet TCRdb's version contains in-frame clones alone and is incomplete. The data hold over 120,000 clones, with about 89% observed a single time. Sequencing input: peripheral blood. This chain uses TRBV14 with TRBJ1-6, with 9 bases matching TRBD1. The sequence was obtained from a man aged 50 to 59 who had recovered from COVID-19. In DNA, the CDR3 is TGTGCCAGCAGACCTTCGACAGGGGGAAATTCACCCCTCCACTTT. It specifies CASRPSTGGNSPLHF.